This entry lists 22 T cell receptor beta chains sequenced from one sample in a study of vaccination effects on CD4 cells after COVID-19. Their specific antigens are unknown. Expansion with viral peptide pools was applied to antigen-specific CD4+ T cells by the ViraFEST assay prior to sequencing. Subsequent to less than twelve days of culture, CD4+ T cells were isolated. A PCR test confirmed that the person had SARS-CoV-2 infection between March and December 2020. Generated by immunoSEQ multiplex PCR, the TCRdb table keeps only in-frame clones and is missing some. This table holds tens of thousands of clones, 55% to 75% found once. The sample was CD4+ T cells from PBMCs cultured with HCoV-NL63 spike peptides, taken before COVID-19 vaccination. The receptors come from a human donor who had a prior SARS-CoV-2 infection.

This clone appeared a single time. The CDR3 nucleotides are TGTGCCAGCAGTGATGTAGGGGCCGACACAGATACGCAGTATTTT. Its protein is CASSDVGADTDTQYF. This rearrangement joins TRBV2 to TRBJ2-3, with a possible D match to TRBD1 (5 bases). Germline lookup yields CDR1 SNHLY and CDR2 FYNNEI. V lost 3 bases and J lost 2, with 12 bases in between. This CDR3 comprises 15 residues. Drawing the rest from reference TRBV2 and TRBJ2-3, the complete variable domain is EPEVTQTPSHQVTQMGQEVILRCVPISNHLYFYWYRQILGQKVEFLVSFYNNEISEKSEIFDDQFSVERPDGSNFTLKIRSTKLEDSAMYFCASSDVGADTDTQYFGPGTRLTVL.

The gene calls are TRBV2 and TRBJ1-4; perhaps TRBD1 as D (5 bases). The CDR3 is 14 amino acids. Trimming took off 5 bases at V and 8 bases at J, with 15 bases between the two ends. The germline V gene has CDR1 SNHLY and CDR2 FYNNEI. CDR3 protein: CASSPLVGGEKLFF. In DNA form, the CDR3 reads TGTGCCAGCAGTCCCCTAGTTGGGGGGGAAAAACTGTTTTTT.

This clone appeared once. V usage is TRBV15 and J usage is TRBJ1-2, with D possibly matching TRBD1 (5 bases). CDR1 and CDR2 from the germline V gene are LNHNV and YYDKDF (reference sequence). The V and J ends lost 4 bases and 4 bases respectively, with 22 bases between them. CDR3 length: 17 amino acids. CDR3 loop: CATSTPVGGRPPYGYTF. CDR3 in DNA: TGTGCCACCAGCACACCCGTGGGGGGGAGACCTCCCTATGGCTACACCTTC.

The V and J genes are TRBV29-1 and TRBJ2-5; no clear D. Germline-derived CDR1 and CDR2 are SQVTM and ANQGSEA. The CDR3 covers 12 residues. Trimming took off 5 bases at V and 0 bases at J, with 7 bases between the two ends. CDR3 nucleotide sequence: TGCAGCGTTTACCGGGACCAAGAGACCCAGTACTTC. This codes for CSVYRDQETQYF.

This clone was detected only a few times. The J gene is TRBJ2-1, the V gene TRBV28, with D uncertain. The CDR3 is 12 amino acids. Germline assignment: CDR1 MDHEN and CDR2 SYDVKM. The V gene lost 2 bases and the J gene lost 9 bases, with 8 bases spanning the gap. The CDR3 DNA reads TGTGCCAGCAGTTTAATCCGAAGTGAGCAGTTCTTC. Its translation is CASSLIRSEQFF.

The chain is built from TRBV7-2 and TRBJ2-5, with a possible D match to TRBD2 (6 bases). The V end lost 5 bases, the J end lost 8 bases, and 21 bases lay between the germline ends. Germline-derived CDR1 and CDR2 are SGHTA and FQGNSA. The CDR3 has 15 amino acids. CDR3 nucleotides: TGTGCCAGCAGCCCGGATGCTGCTAGCGCGGCAACCCAGTACTTC. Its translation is CASSPDAASAATQYF.

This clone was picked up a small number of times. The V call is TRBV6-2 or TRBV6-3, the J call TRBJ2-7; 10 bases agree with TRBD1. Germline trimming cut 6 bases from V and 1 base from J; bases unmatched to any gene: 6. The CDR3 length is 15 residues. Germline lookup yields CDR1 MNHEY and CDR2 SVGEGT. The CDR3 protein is CASSPGQGISYEQYF. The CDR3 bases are TGTGCCAGCAGCCCGGGACAGGGGATATCCTACGAGCAGTACTTC.

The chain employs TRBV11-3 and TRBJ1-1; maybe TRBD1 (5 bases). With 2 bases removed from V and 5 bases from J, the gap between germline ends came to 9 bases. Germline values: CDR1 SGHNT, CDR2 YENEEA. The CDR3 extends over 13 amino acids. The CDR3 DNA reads TGTGCCAGCAGCTTACTCCAGGGTACTGAAGCTTTCTTT. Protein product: CASSLLQGTEAFF. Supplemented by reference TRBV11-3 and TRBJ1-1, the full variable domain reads EAGVVQSPRYKIIEKKQPVAFWCNPISGHNTLYWYLQNLGQGPELLIRYENEEAVDDSQLPKDRFSAERLKGVDSTLKIQPAELGDSAVYLCASSLLQGTEAFFGQGTRLTVV.

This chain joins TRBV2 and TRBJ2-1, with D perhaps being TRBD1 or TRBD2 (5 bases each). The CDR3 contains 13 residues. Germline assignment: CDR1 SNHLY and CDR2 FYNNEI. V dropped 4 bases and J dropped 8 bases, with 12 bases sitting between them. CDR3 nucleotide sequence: TGTGCCAGCAGTGTAGAGGGGCGGGATGAGCAGTTCTTC. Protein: CASSVEGRDEQFF.

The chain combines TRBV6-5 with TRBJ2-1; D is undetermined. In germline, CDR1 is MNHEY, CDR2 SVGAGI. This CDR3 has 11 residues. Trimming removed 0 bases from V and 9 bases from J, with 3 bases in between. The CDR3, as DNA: TGTGCCAGCAGTTACTCCAGTGAGCAGTTCTTC. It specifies CASSYSSEQFF.

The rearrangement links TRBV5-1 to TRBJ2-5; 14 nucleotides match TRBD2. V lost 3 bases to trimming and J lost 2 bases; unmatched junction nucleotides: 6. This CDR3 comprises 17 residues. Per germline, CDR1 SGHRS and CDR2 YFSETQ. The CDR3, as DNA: TGCGCCAGCAGCTCAGGGACTAGCGGGGGCGTACAAGAGACCCAGTACTTC. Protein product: CASSSGTSGGVQETQYF.

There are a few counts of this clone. In DNA, the CDR3 is TGTGCCAGCCGGGGGACGGATAACTATGGCTACACCTTC. It encodes CASRGTDNYGYTF. The rearrangement links TRBV19 to TRBJ1-2; possibly TRBD1 for D (5 bases). The CDR3 length is 13 residues. V lost 9 bases and J lost 1, with 12 bases in between. Germline V lookup: CDR1 LNHDA, CDR2 SQIVND (reference sequence).

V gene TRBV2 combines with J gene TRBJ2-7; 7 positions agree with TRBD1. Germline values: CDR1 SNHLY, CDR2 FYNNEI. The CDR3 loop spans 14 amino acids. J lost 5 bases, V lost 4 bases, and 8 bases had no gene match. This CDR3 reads CASSVDLGGHEQYF. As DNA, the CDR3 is TGTGCCAGCAGTGTCGATCTAGGGGGCCACGAGCAGTACTTC.

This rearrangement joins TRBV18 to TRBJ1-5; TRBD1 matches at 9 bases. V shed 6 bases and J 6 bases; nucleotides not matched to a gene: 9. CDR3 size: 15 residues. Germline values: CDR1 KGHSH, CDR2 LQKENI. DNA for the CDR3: TGTGCCAGCTCCCAAGGGACAGGGTCTGTTCAGCCCCAGCATTTT. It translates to CASSQGTGSVQPQHF.

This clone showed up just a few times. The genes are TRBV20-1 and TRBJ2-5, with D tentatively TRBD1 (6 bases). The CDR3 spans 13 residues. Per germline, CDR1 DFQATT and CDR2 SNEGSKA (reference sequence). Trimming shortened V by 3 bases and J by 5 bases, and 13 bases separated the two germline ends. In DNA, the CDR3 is TGCAGTGCTAGTCAAGGGGGTACGGAGACCCAGTACTTC. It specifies CSASQGGTETQYF.

DNA of the CDR3: TGTGCCAGCAGCGTAGCGGGGGGGAGAACCCAAGAGACCCAGTACTTC. Residues: CASSVAGGRTQETQYF. The chain employs TRBV9 and TRBJ2-5; 8 bases match TRBD2. Trimming removed 0 bases from V and 1 base from J; junction bases left unmatched: 5. The CDR3 extends over 16 amino acids. Germline-derived CDR1 and CDR2 are SGDLS and YYNGEE.

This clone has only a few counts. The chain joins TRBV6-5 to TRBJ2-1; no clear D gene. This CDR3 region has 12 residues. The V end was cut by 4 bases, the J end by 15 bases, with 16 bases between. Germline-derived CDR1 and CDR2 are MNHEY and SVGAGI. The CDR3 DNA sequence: TGTGCCAGCAGTTCCCTGTCGGGTTGGTGGTTCTTC. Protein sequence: CASSSLSGWWFF.

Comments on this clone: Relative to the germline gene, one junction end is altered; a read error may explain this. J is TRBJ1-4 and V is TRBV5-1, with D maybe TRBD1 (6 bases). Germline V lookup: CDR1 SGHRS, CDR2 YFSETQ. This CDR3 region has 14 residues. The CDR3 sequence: CASTLTGGSEKLFF. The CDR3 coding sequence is TGCGCCAGCACCTTGACAGGAGGGAGTGAAAAACTGTTTTTT.

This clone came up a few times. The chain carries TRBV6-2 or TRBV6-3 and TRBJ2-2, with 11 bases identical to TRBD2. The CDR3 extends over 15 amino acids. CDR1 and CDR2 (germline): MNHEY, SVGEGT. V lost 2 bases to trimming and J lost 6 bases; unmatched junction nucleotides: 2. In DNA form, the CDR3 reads TGTGCCAGCAGTTACCTACTAGCGGGAGCCGGGGAGCTGTTTTTT. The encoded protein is CASSYLLAGAGELFF.

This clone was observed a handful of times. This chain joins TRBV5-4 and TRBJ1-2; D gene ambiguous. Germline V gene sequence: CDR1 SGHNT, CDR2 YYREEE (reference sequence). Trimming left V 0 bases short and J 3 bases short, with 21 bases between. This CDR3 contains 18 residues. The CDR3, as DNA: TGTGCCAGCAGCTTGGGGTTGAGAGGAACACCCGACGACTATGGCTACACCTTC. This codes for CASSLGLRGTPDDYGYTF.

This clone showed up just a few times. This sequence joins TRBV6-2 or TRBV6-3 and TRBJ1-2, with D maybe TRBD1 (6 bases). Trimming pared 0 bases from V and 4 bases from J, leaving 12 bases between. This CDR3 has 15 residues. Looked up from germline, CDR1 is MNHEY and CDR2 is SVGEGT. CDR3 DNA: TGTGCCAGCAGTTACTCGAACGGGGGCGGCTATGGCTACACCTTC. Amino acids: CASSYSNGGGYGYTF.

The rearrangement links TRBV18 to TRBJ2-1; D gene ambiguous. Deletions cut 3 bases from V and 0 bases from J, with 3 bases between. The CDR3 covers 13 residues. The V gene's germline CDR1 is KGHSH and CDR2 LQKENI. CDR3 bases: TGTGCCAGCTCACCTTTCTCCTACAATGAGCAGTTCTTC. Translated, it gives CASSPFSYNEQFF.